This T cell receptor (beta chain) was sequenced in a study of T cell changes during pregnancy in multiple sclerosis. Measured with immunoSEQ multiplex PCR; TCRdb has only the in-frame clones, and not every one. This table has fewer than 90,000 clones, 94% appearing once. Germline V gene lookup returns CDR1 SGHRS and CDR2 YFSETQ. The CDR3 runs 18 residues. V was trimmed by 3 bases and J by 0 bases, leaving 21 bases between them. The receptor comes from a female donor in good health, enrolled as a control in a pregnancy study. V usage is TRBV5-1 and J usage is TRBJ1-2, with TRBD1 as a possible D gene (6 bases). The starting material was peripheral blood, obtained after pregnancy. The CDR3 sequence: CASSSTFLTGGANYGYTF. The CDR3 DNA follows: TGCGCCAGCAGCTCCACTTTCCTGACAGGCGGAGCTAACTATGGCTACACCTTC.